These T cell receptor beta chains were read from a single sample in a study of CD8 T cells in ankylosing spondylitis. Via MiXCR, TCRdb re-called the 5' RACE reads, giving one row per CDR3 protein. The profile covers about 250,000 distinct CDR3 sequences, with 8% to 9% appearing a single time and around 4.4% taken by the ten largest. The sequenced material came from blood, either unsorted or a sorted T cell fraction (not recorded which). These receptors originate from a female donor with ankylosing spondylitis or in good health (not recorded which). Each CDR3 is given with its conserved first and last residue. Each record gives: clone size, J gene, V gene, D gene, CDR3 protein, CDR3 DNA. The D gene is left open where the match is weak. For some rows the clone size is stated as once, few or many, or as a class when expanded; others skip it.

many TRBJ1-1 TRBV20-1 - CSARAQSLRPPSKAFF TGCAGTGCTAGAGCCCAATCCCTCCGGCCGCCCAGTAAAGCTTTCTTT
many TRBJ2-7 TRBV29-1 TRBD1 CSVEGTGGRNEQYF TGCAGCGTTGAAGGGACAGGGGGCAGAAACGAGCAGTACTTC
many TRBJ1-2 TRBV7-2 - CASSLAWDVGEYGYTF TGTGCCAGCAGCTTAGCTTGGGACGTCGGGGAATATGGCTACACCTTC
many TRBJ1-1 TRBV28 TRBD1 CASSLRGRNTEAFF TGTGCCAGCAGTTTAAGGGGGCGGAACACTGAAGCTTTCTTT
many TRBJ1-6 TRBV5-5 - CASSRTAGGDNSPLHF TGTGCCAGCAGCCGCACAGCCGGGGGAGATAATTCACCCCTCCACTTT
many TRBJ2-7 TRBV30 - CAWSGGGSRFYEQYF TGTGCCTGGAGTGGTGGAGGCAGTAGGTTCTACGAGCAGTACTTC
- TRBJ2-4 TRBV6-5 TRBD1 CASSSTGTGSRIRYF TGTGCCAGCAGTTCGACCGGGACAGGGTCTCGCATCCGTTACTTC
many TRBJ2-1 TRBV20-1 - CSARDLMGDSDRSSYNEQFF TGCAGTGCTAGAGATCTTATGGGGGACTCGGATCGAAGCTCCTACAATGAGCAGTTCTTC
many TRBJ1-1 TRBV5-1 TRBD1 CASSMQGGTEAFF TGCGCCAGCAGCATGCAGGGGGGCACTGAAGCTTTCTTT
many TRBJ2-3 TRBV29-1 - CSVSVVSTDTQYF TGCAGCGTGTCGGTGGTGAGCACAGATACGCAGTATTTT
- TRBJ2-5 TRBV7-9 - CASSLDITETQYF TGTGCCAGCAGCTTAGACATAACGGAGACCCAGTACTTC
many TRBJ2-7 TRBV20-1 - CSARGTRGSLYYEQYF TGCAGTGCTAGAGGCACCAGAGGCTCCCTCTACTACGAGCAGTACTTC
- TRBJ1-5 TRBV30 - CAWSAPQEGNQPQHF TGTGCCTGGAGTGCCCCACAAGAAGGGAATCAGCCCCAGCATTTT
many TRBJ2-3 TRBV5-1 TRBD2 CASSLAWTSGKGDTQYF TGCGCCAGCAGCTTGGCCTGGACTAGCGGGAAGGGGGATACGCAGTATTTT
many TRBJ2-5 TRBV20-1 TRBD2 CSAQGGTSGRASPRETQYF TGCAGTGCTCAAGGTGGGACTAGCGGGAGGGCATCACCTAGAGAGACCCAGTACTTC
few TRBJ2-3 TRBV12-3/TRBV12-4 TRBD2 CASSLSRLADTDTQYF TGTGCCAGCAGTTTAAGCCGCCTAGCGGACACAGATACGCAGTATTTT
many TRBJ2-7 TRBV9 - CASSVADGVYEQYF TGTGCCAGCAGCGTAGCCGACGGAGTCTACGAGCAGTACTTC
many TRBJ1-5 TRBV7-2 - CASSLDGRFNQPQHF TGTGCCAGCAGCTTAGATGGCAGGTTCAATCAGCCCCAGCATTTT
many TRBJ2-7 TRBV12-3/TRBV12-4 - CASSLHNYEQYF TGTGCCAGCAGTCTCCATAACTACGAGCAGTACTTC
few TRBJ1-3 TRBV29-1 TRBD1 CSVAGQGDRSGNTIYF TGCAGCGTTGCTGGACAGGGAGATAGATCTGGAAACACCATATATTTT
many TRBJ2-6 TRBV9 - CASSALLGANVLTF TGTGCCAGCAGCGCCCTTTTAGGGGCCAACGTCCTGACTTTC
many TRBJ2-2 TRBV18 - CASSAAMNTGELFF TGTGCCAGCTCCGCGGCAATGAACACCGGGGAGCTGTTTTTT
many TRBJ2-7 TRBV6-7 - CASSRPGGHEQYF TGTGCCAGCAGTAGACCTGGGGGCCACGAGCAGTACTTC